The table lists the clone carrying this TCR beta chain with a few counts. This entry comes from a study of T cells after yellow fever vaccination. CDR3 length: 14 residues. Germline CDR1 reads SGHTA; CDR2 reads FQGTGA. Deletions cut 2 bases from V and 7 bases from J, with 14 bases between. TCRdb itself ran the 5' RACE reads through MiXCR, one entry per CDR3 protein. The sample lists about 310,000 distinct CDR3 sequences, around 4% occurring once. This TCR was recovered from a man aged 18-30 years who received the YFV17D yellow fever vaccine. The sequencing used PBMCs, collected on the day of the yellow fever booster vaccination. This sequence joins TRBV7-3 and TRBJ1-1; D unresolved. CDR3 region: CASSLGPETVEAFF. For the CDR3, the DNA is TGTGCCAGCAGCTTAGGCCCGGAGACCGTTGAAGCTTTCTTT.